This T cell receptor beta chain was retrieved from a study of early stage breast cancer tumors. Across the study: Most of the 16 invasive tumors were ER+, PR+ and HER2-.

Libraries were prepared by immunoSEQ multiplex PCR; TCRdb keeps only in-frame clonotypes and omits some of them. Among about 30,000 clones listed, around three quarters were seen once. This CDR3 is built from 13 residues. CDR1 and CDR2 (germline): SGDLS, YYNGEE. Trimming removed 4 bases at V and 3 bases at J, with 10 bases between. The specimen sequenced was blood. V and J are TRBV9 and TRBJ1-1; D not resolved. This clonotype originated in a person aged 45 to 59 with breast cancer. Written as DNA, the CDR3 is TGTGCCAGCAGCCCCAGGCTGCACACTGAAGCTTTCTTT. Protein product: CASSPRLHTEAFF.